These 30 T cell receptor beta chains came from one sample sequenced in a study. TCRdb reprocessed the RT-PCR reads via MiXCR and lists one record per CDR3 protein. The repertoire includes 650,000 to 800,000 distinct CDR3 sequences, approximately 15% of them detected once, and 3% to 4.5% sits in the top ten. The sample was memory CD4+ T cells from blood. All receptors derive from a female donor in good health, serving as a healthy control.

This clonotype was seen at least ten times. The rearrangement joins TRBV29-1 to TRBJ1-1; D is ambiguous. The CDR3 consists of 13 residues. The V end lost 4 bases, the J end lost 5 bases, and 14 bases lay between the germline ends. Germline lookup yields CDR1 SQVTM and CDR2 ANQGSEA. This CDR3 reads CSVVWETETEAFF. The CDR3 nucleotides read TGCAGCGTTGTGTGGGAAACAGAGACTGAAGCTTTCTTT. The variable domain in full, completed from reference TRBV29-1 and TRBJ1-1, reads SAVISQKPSRDICQRGTSLTIQCQVDSQVTMMFWYRQQPGQSLTLIATANQGSEATYESGFVIDKFPISRPNLTFSTLTVSNMSPEDSSIYLCSVVWETETEAFFGQGTRLTVV.

In its sample, this clonotype was seen once. This chain links TRBV4-1 with TRBJ1-2; 7 nucleotides line up with TRBD1. Unmatched junction bases numbered 6, after V lost 0 bases and J lost 8 bases. Per the germline V gene, CDR1 is MGHRA and CDR2 is YSYEKL. The CDR3 is 14 amino acids. In DNA, the CDR3 is TGCGCCAGCAGCCAAGATGAGGGGGCTAGGGGCTACACCTTC. Its translation: CASSQDEGARGYTF.

This clonotype was detected a few times. This could be a read error, since a much larger clone is one nucleotide away. The chain uses TRBV7-2 and TRBJ1-1; D not resolved. This CDR3 has 13 residues. CDR1 and CDR2 (germline): SGHTA, FQGNSA. Trimming left V 4 bases short and J 2 bases short, with 8 bases between. In DNA, the CDR3 is TGTGCCAGCAGCTCAGAAATAAACACTGAAGCTTTCTTT. It yields the protein CASSSEINTEAFF. The full variable domain, completed using reference TRBV7-2 and TRBJ1-1, is GAGVSQSPSNKVTEKGKDVELRCDPISGHTALYWYRQSLGQGLEFLIYFQGNSAPDKSGLPSDRFSAERTGGSVSTLTIQRTQQEDSAVYLCASSSEINTEAFFGQGTRLTVV.

The V and J genes are TRBV19 and TRBJ2-2, with 7 bases aligning to TRBD2. Per germline, CDR1 LNHDA and CDR2 SQIVND (reference sequence). V trimming: 7 bases; J trimming: 6 bases; junction bases outside the gene matches: 11. This CDR3 region has 15 residues. CDR3 amino acids: CASTPTSKGAGELFF. DNA of the CDR3: TGTGCCAGTACCCCGACTAGCAAGGGCGCCGGGGAGCTGTTTTTT.

This clonotype has only a few counts. The CDR3, as DNA: TGCGCCAGCAGTGAAGGCGTGGGGTCCTATGGCTACACCTTC. Translated: CASSEGVGSYGYTF. The chain carries TRBV10-2 and TRBJ1-2; no firm D call. Per germline, CDR1 WSHSY and CDR2 SAAADI. V was trimmed by 3 bases and J by 4 bases, leaving 12 bases between them. The CDR3 consists of 14 residues.

The sample holds a few counts of this clonotype. The chain links TRBV9 to TRBJ2-3; 8 positions match TRBD2. The CDR3 length is 16 residues. The ends lost 0 bases at V and 2 bases at J; junction bases unmatched: 5. Looked up from germline, CDR1 is SGDLS and CDR2 is YYNGEE. CDR3 bases: TGTGCCAGCAGCGTAGCGATTAGCGGGACCACAGATACGCAGTATTTT. Residues: CASSVAISGTTDTQYF.

This clonotype has only a few counts. In DNA, the CDR3 is TGCGCCAGCAGCCACACATCGCTCTCCTATGGCTACACCTTC. Encoded protein: CASSHTSLSYGYTF. The chain recombines TRBV4-3 with TRBJ1-2; D is ambiguous. This CDR3 contains 14 residues. Trimming shortened V by 3 bases and J by 4 bases, and 12 bases separated the two germline ends. Per the germline V gene, CDR1 is LGHNA and CDR2 is YSLEER.

This clonotype was observed a handful of times. The chain links TRBV27 to TRBJ1-4; no clear D. Trimming shortened V by 7 bases and J by 0 bases, and 9 bases separated the two germline ends. Germline loops: CDR1 MNHEY, CDR2 SMNVEV (reference sequence). CDR3 size: 14 residues. CDR3 bases: TGTGCCAGCAAAGGGCTCGCAACTAATGAAAAACTGTTTTTT. As protein: CASKGLATNEKLFF.

The chain employs TRBV5-1 and TRBJ1-2; 9 bases are shared with TRBD1. There are 15 residues in the CDR3. Looked up from germline, CDR1 is SGHRS and CDR2 is YFSETQ. With 0 bases clipped from V and 7 bases from J, the junction kept 7 bases outside the gene matches. CDR3 region: CASSLEGTGTGGYTF. Written as DNA, the CDR3 is TGCGCCAGCAGCTTGGAAGGGACAGGGACAGGTGGCTACACCTTC.

The chain uses TRBV20-1 and TRBJ2-5; 8 positions agree with TRBD2. The CDR3 totals 15 residues. Looked up from germline, CDR1 is DFQATT and CDR2 is SNEGSKA (reference sequence). The V segment lost 1 base and the J segment 5 bases; nucleotides outside the gene matches: 9. For the CDR3, the DNA is TGCAGTGCTAGAGCGGCGACTAGCGTTACCGAGACCCAGTACTTC. This translates into CSARAATSVTETQYF.

This clonotype appeared many times. This chain joins TRBV24-1 and TRBJ2-5; tentatively, D is TRBD2 (6 bases). The CDR3 has 15 amino acids. V was cut by 4 bases and J by 5 bases, with 16 bases left in between. The germline gives CDR1 KGHDR, CDR2 SFDVKD. The CDR3 bases are TGTGCCACCAGTGACCCGGGCCTTGGAGGGGAGACCCAGTACTTC. It specifies CATSDPGLGGETQYF.

In the case of this clonotype: At one boundary the junction diverges from the germline segment, which might be a read error. This chain connects TRBV30 to TRBJ2-3, with D perhaps TRBD2 (5 bases). Germline CDR1 reads GTSNPN; CDR2 reads SVGIG (reference sequence). CDR3 length equals 12 residues. The CDR3 DNA is TGTGCCGGGAGTCCATCGGGAGATACGCAGTATTTT. It specifies CAGSPSGDTQYF.

This clonotype was seen ten or more times. The chain employs TRBV6-2 or TRBV6-3 and TRBJ1-2; D gene uncertain. This CDR3 has 12 residues. In germline, CDR1 is MNHEY, CDR2 SVGEGT. With 2 bases removed from V and 8 bases from J, the gap between germline ends came to 9 bases. This CDR3 reads CASSYGSQGYTF. Written as DNA, the CDR3 is TGTGCCAGCAGTTACGGCAGCCAGGGCTACACCTTC.

V and J are TRBV12-3 or TRBV12-4 and TRBJ2-2; D ambiguous. This CDR3 spans 15 amino acids. The V end lost 6 bases, the J end lost 5 bases, and 16 bases lay between the germline ends. The chain's CDR3 is CASSPGAPRTGELFF. CDR3 in DNA: TGTGCCAGCAGCCCCGGCGCGCCACGGACCGGGGAGCTGTTTTTT.

This clonotype was detected a few times. V gene TRBV11-3 combines with J gene TRBJ2-2; D is ambiguous. The V end was cut by 3 bases, the J end by 5 bases, with 13 bases between. Germline CDR1 is SGHNT and CDR2 is YENEEA. The CDR3 sequence is 15 residues long. CDR3 amino acids: CASSFGHPGTGELFF. CDR3 in DNA: TGTGCCAGCAGCTTCGGGCACCCCGGGACCGGGGAGCTGTTTTTT.

The chain couples TRBV19 to TRBJ1-4; the D gene is possibly TRBD1 (5 bases). Trimming took 5 bases from V and 7 from J, leaving 14 bases between them. Per the germline V gene, CDR1 is LNHDA and CDR2 is SQIVND (reference sequence). CDR3 length equals 14 residues. CDR3: CASSRDRDVEKLFF. The CDR3 DNA reads TGTGCCAGTAGTCGGGACCGGGATGTTGAAAAACTGTTTTTT.

This clonotype was counted at least ten times. This chain uses TRBV27 with TRBJ2-5, with 11 positions matching TRBD2. Germline CDR1 and CDR2: MNHEY and SMNVEV (reference sequence). J gave up 5 bases and V 2 bases, and 7 bases lay outside the gene matches. The CDR3 has 16 residues. CDR3 DNA sequence: TGTGCCAGCAGTTTACGGCTAGCGGGAGGCGGGGAGACCCAGTACTTC. Protein product: CASSLRLAGGGETQYF.

This clonotype was seen at least ten times. This chain joins TRBV30 and TRBJ2-3; tentative D call: TRBD1 (6 bases). This CDR3 spans 15 amino acids. CDR1 GTSNPN and CDR2 SVGIG come from the germline V gene (reference sequence). V was cut by 3 bases and J by 4 bases, with 17 bases left in between. The CDR3 loop is CAWSSQGQPSDTQYF. CDR3 bases: TGTGCCTGGAGCTCACAGGGTCAACCTTCAGATACGCAGTATTTT.

This clonotype has only a few counts. The chain uses TRBV7-6 and TRBJ1-1; tentatively, D is TRBD1 (6 bases). The CDR3 runs 15 residues. Deletions cut 2 bases from V and 1 base from J, with 11 bases between. From germline, CDR1 is SGHVS and CDR2 FNYEAQ. CDR3 nucleotides: TGTGCCAGCAGCTTATCCGGGACACCGAACACTGAAGCTTTCTTT. Translated: CASSLSGTPNTEAFF.

The chain carries TRBV28 and TRBJ2-1; TRBD2 agrees at 8 bases. CDR3 length: 16 amino acids. V lost 4 bases and J lost 0; bases outside the gene matches: 5. Germline V lookup: CDR1 MDHEN, CDR2 SYDVKM. CDR3 DNA sequence: TGTGCCAGCAGTTCCCGGACTAGCATCTCCTACAATGAGCAGTTCTTC. Translated, it gives CASSSRTSISYNEQFF.

This clonotype has just a few counts. V is TRBV5-6 and J is TRBJ2-7, with D possibly matching TRBD2 (5 bases). The CDR3 totals 14 residues. The V gene lost 5 bases and the J gene lost 2 bases, with 14 bases spanning the gap. The germline V gene has CDR1 SGHDT and CDR2 YYEEEE. The CDR3: CASSYERRTYEQYF. For the CDR3, the DNA is TGTGCCAGCAGTTATGAGCGGAGGACCTACGAGCAGTACTTC.

This clonotype came up a few times. This chain links TRBV7-2 with TRBJ1-1, with 8 bases lining up with TRBD1. The junction had 10 bases not matched to a gene; V was cut back by 5 bases and J by 5 bases. This CDR3 comprises 15 residues. Germline CDR1 is SGHTA and CDR2 is FQGNSA. CDR3: CASSLLGQGATEAFF. As DNA, the CDR3 is TGTGCCAGCAGCCTCCTAGGACAGGGAGCTACTGAAGCTTTCTTT.

This clonotype was counted ten times or more. The chain recombines TRBV6-2 or TRBV6-3 with TRBJ2-5, with D tentatively TRBD1 or TRBD2 (5 bases each). With 10 bases removed from V and 2 bases from J, the gap between germline ends came to 20 bases. Germline-derived CDR1 and CDR2 are MNHEY and SVGEGT. The CDR3 covers 15 residues. The CDR3 protein is CATGSWGSLQETQYF. The CDR3, as DNA: TGTGCCACCGGCTCGTGGGGGTCGTTGCAAGAGACCCAGTACTTC.

The chain employs TRBV27 and TRBJ1-1, with 10 positions matching TRBD1. CDR3 length: 16 amino acids. The germline CDR1 and CDR2 sequences are MNHEY and SMNVEV (reference sequence). The trim removed 6 bases at V and 5 bases at J, leaving 12 bases unmatched. CDR3 in DNA: TGTGCCAGCAGACCCGGGACAGGGGCCCTGGGGACTGAAGCTTTCTTT. It specifies CASRPGTGALGTEAFF.

V and J are TRBV20-1 and TRBJ1-3; no clear D. The germline V and J ends were trimmed by 0 bases and 4 bases, with 10 bases remaining between them. CDR1 and CDR2 (germline): DFQATT, SNEGSKA (reference sequence). This CDR3 is 14 amino acids long. The CDR3 DNA follows: TGCAGTGCTAGAGAGGCGACATGGGGAAACACCATATATTTT. This translates into CSAREATWGNTIYF.

This clonotype was detected a few times. The rearrangement joins TRBV5-6 to TRBJ2-5; D not resolved. This CDR3 is built from 13 residues. V was trimmed by 1 base and J by 1 base, leaving 5 bases between them. CDR1 is SGHDT, CDR2 YYEEEE, per germline. The CDR3 sequence: CASSLYTQETQYF. CDR3 nucleotide sequence: TGTGCCAGCAGCTTGTATACCCAAGAGACCCAGTACTTC.

This clonotype was recorded many times. V and J are TRBV12-3 or TRBV12-4 and TRBJ1-5; D is unclear. CDR3 length: 15 amino acids. Trimming left V 3 bases short and J 2 bases short, with 11 bases between. This chain's CDR3 is CASSFELVGNQPQHF. CDR3 nucleotide sequence: TGTGCCAGCAGTTTCGAGTTGGTAGGCAATCAGCCCCAGCATTTT.

This rearrangement joins TRBV28 to TRBJ1-6; D is unresolved. V was trimmed by 4 bases and J by 8 bases, leaving 9 bases between them. There are 13 residues in the CDR3. The germline V gene encodes CDR1 MDHEN and CDR2 SYDVKM. CDR3 nucleotide sequence: TGTGCCAGCAGTTCCGACGGGGATTCACCCCTCCACTTT. Translating gives CASSSDGDSPLHF.

This clonotype was detected only a few times. V is TRBV24-1 and J is TRBJ1-2; 8 bases fit TRBD1. With V trimmed by 3 bases and J by 8 bases, 10 bases remained unmatched. Germline V gives CDR1 KGHDR, CDR2 SFDVKD. The CDR3 length is 15 residues. The CDR3 nucleotides are TGTGCCACCAGTGATAACCGACACAGGGGGGACGGCTACACCTTC. Its translation: CATSDNRHRGDGYTF.

This chain uses TRBV27 with TRBJ2-3; D may be TRBD1 or TRBD2 (5 bases each). Germline V gene lookup returns CDR1 MNHEY and CDR2 SMNVEV (reference sequence). The CDR3 has 17 residues. V lost 5 bases to trimming and J lost 1 base, with 19 bases between them. This chain's CDR3 is CASSPREGARGTDTQYF. The CDR3 DNA follows: TGTGCCAGCAGTCCCCGCGAAGGGGCGCGGGGCACAGATACGCAGTATTTT.